This T cell receptor (beta chain) is from a study of long-term antiretroviral therapy in people with HIV. This CDR3 has 11 residues. Germline V gives CDR1 MRHNA, CDR2 SNTAGT. Trimming cost V 7 bases and J 10 bases, with 11 bases left between them. Version v3.0 of the immunoSEQ assay was performed at survey level. Sequencing was performed with immunoSEQ multiplex PCR; in TCRdb, only in-frame clones are kept and a portion is missing. The sample has 38,000 or so clones, roughly 80% seen once. This clone has only a few counts. The clonotype was recovered from a man aged 18-30 years with HIV. This chain joins TRBV6-4 and TRBJ2-1; no reliable D call. The material sequenced was unsorted PBMCs, taken 1.5 years after starting antiretroviral therapy. DNA for the CDR3: TGTGCCAGCAATCCACGTGAAGAGCAGTTCTTC. Translating it yields CASNPREEQFF.